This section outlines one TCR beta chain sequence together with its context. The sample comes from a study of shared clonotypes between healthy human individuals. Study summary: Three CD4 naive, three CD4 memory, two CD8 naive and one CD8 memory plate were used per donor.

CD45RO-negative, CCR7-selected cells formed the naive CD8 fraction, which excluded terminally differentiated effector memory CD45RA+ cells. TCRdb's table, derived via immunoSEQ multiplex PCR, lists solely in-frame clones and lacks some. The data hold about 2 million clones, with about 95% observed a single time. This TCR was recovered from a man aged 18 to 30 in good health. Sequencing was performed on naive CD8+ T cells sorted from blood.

The CDR3 DNA reads as TGTGCCAGCAGCCTAAGCGGGAGCTTGAACGAGCAGTACTTC. Protein: CASSLSGSLNEQYF. This chain links TRBV11-2 with TRBJ2-7; TRBD2 matches at 8 bases. V was clipped by 5 bases and J by 5 bases; unmatched bases: 8. Germline CDR1 reads SGHAT; CDR2 reads FQNNGV. This CDR3 is built from 14 residues.